Each of the 26 T cell receptor beta chains below was sequenced from the same sample in a study of CD8 T cell repertoires and HIV-1 epitope variants. These receptors' targets are unknown. Using immunoSEQ multiplex PCR, the repertoire was profiled, and TCRdb retains in-frame clones only, with some absent. The sample yields roughly 7,300 clones, under 75% seen once. Sample: cultured CD8+ T cells derived from PBMCs. These receptors originate from a male donor with HIV.

This clone was observed a single time. The rearrangement uses TRBV6-1 and TRBJ2-7; no firm D call. V lost 2 bases, J lost 5 bases, and 13 bases lay in between. CDR3 length: 14 residues. CDR1 is MNHNS, CDR2 SASEGT, per germline. The CDR3 region has the DNA TGTGCCAGCAGTGAAACGGGTTTTATCCACGAGCAGTACTTC. As protein: CASSETGFIHEQYF.

This chain links TRBV28 with TRBJ1-1; D ambiguous. V shed 5 bases and J shed 0 bases, with 13 bases lying between them. The CDR3 spans 15 residues. CDR1 and CDR2 (germline): MDHEN, SYDVKM. For the CDR3, the DNA is TGTGCCAGCAGTGCCCAAGGATGGCTGAACACTGAAGCTTTCTTT. Translation: CASSAQGWLNTEAFF.

V and J are TRBV5-4 and TRBJ2-7, with 9 bases lining up with TRBD1. The CDR3 has 14 residues. CDR1 is SGHNT, CDR2 YYREEE, per germline (reference sequence). V shed 4 bases and J 5 bases; nucleotides not matched to a gene: 7. CDR3: CASSRTGEINEQYF. The DNA of the CDR3 is TGTGCCAGCAGCCGGACAGGGGAAATTAACGAGCAGTACTTC.

The V gene is TRBV7-9, the J gene TRBJ2-1; D not certain. The CDR3 has 13 amino acids. Between the trimmed V and J ends, which lost 5 bases and 2 bases, there was a span of 7 bases. Germline values: CDR1 SEHNR, CDR2 FQNEAQ (reference sequence). CDR3 sequence: CASSDTAYNEQFF. The CDR3 DNA reads TGTGCCAGCAGCGATACAGCCTACAATGAGCAGTTCTTC. Filled out from reference TRBV7-9 and TRBJ2-1, the complete variable domain reads DTGVSQNPRHKITKRGQNVTFRCDPISEHNRLYWYRQTLGQGPEFLTYFQNEAQLEKSRLLSDRFSAERPKGSFSTLEIQRTEQGDSAMYLCASSDTAYNEQFFGPGTRLTVL.

This clone came up once. V is TRBV14 and J is TRBJ2-5; possible D gene TRBD1, 5 bases. V shed 2 bases and J shed 4 bases, with 5 bases lying between them. Per the germline V gene, CDR1 is SGHDN and CDR2 is FVKESK. This CDR3 spans 12 amino acids. Written as DNA, the CDR3 is TGTGCCAGCAGCCAACAGGGAGAGACCCAGTACTTC. Translation: CASSQQGETQYF.

The chain has TRBV6-4 and TRBJ2-1; TRBD2 matches at 10 bases. The V gene end was trimmed by 4 bases and the J gene end by 0 bases; junction bases not matched to a gene: 0. CDR3 length equals 15 residues. In germline, CDR1 is MRHNA, CDR2 SNTAGT. The CDR3 here is CASSASGGSYNEQFF. Written as DNA, the CDR3 is TGTGCCAGCAGTGCTAGCGGGGGCTCCTACAATGAGCAGTTCTTC.

The CDR3 coding sequence is TGCGCCAGCAGCCAAGACCCATTCTGGGGGGAGAACACTGAAGCTTTCTTT. As protein: CASSQDPFWGENTEAFF. This sequence joins TRBV4-3 and TRBJ1-1, with a tentative D call TRBD1 (5 bases). The CDR3 extends over 17 amino acids. CDR1 LGHNA and CDR2 YSLEER come from the germline V gene. Trimming cost V 0 bases and J 1 base, with 15 bases left between them.

The J gene is TRBJ2-7, the V gene TRBV11-3; no firm D call. CDR3 length equals 14 residues. Trimming cost V 5 bases and J 6 bases, with 17 bases left between them. The germline gives CDR1 SGHNT, CDR2 YENEEA. This CDR3 reads CASSLGQIDTEQYF. The CDR3 nucleotides read TGTGCCAGCAGCCTCGGGCAGATCGATACCGAGCAGTACTTC.

With regard to this clone: This may be a read error, as it is one base from a much larger clone. Distinct nucleotide sequences in the sample also encode this CDR3. This chain links TRBV28 with TRBJ2-7, with TRBD2 identical over 8 bases. Unmatched junction bases numbered 13, after V lost 5 bases and J lost 10 bases. The CDR3 runs 14 residues. CDR1 is MDHEN, CDR2 SYDVKM, per germline. CDR3 DNA: TGTGCCAGCAGTCCGGAAGCGGGAGTAAGCGAACAGTACTTC. It specifies CASSPEAGVSEQYF.

The rearrangement links TRBV5-5 to TRBJ2-3, with D perhaps given as TRBD1 or TRBD2 (5 bases each). Trimming pared 2 bases from V and 2 bases from J, leaving 9 bases between. From germline, CDR1 is SGHKS and CDR2 YYEKEE (reference sequence). The CDR3 runs to 14 residues. In DNA, the CDR3 is TGTGCCAGCAGCTTATGGGGACCCACAGATACGCAGTATTTT. Its translation is CASSLWGPTDTQYF. Full variable domain (outside the CDR3, taken from reference TRBV5-5 and TRBJ2-3): DAGVTQSPTHLIKTRGQQVTLRCSPISGHKSVSWYQQVLGQGPQFIFQYYEKEERGRGNFPDRFSARQFPNYSSELNVNALLLGDSALYLCASSLWGPTDTQYFGPGTRLTVL.

The table lists this clone with a few counts. The chain links TRBV15 to TRBJ2-3, with 13 bases aligning to TRBD2. CDR1 is LNHNV and CDR2 is YYDKDF in the germline V gene (reference sequence). V shed 3 bases, J shed 4 bases, and the junction held 1 base outside the gene matches. The CDR3 consists of 15 residues. The CDR3: CATSSTSGGADTQYF. CDR3 in DNA: TGTGCCACCAGCAGTACTAGCGGGGGGGCAGATACGCAGTATTTT.

This clone appeared a few times. The genes are TRBV28 and TRBJ2-1; a possible D gene is TRBD2 (6 bases). The CDR3 is made up of 15 amino acids. The ends were cut back, 3 bases at V and 4 bases at J, with 13 bases in the middle. The germline CDR1 and CDR2 sequences are MDHEN and SYDVKM. CDR3 in amino acids: CASSFFGTSYNEQFF. The CDR3 region has the DNA TGTGCCAGCAGTTTCTTTGGGACTTCATACAATGAGCAGTTCTTC.

The chain recombines TRBV5-6 with TRBJ2-5, with D perhaps matching TRBD2 (5 bases). In germline, CDR1 is SGHDT, CDR2 YYEEEE. The CDR3 loop spans 15 amino acids. Trimming took 4 bases from V and 5 from J, leaving 18 bases between them. CDR3 bases: TGTGCCAGCAGCGTTGGACTGGAAGTGTGGGAGACCCAGTACTTC. Residues: CASSVGLEVWETQYF.

The V and J genes are TRBV18 and TRBJ2-7, with 7 bases lining up with TRBD1. The CDR3 has 14 residues. V lost 6 bases, J lost 3 bases, and 8 bases stayed unmatched. Germline CDR1 is KGHSH and CDR2 is LQKENI. The CDR3 sequence is CASSPGTAYYEQYF. CDR3 coding DNA: TGTGCCAGCTCCCCCGGGACAGCTTACTACGAGCAGTACTTC.

V gene TRBV9 combines with J gene TRBJ2-7; the D is unclear. Germline V gene sequence: CDR1 SGDLS, CDR2 YYNGEE. There are 15 residues in the CDR3. The V gene lost 0 bases and the J gene lost 3 bases, with 13 bases spanning the gap. The CDR3 region has the DNA TGTGCCAGCAGCGTAGATCCCGAAGGGTTCTACGAGCAGTACTTC. Its protein is CASSVDPEGFYEQYF.

J is TRBJ1-1 and V is TRBV15; TRBD1 might be the D (5 bases). The V gene's germline CDR1 is LNHNV and CDR2 YYDKDF (reference sequence). The CDR3 runs to 16 residues. With 0 bases removed from V and 4 bases from J, the gap between germline ends came to 15 bases. The CDR3 loop is CATSRDPGTSRTEAFF. DNA of the CDR3: TGTGCCACCAGCAGAGATCCCGGGACTTCTCGCACTGAAGCTTTCTTT.

This chain links TRBV10-3 with TRBJ2-2; D is uncertain. V gave up 6 bases and J gave up 5 bases, with 7 bases separating them. Germline CDR1 ENHRY, CDR2 SYGVKD. This CDR3 has 12 amino acids. The DNA for the CDR3 is TGTGCCATCAGCGTTAGGACCGGGGAGCTGTTTTTT. It yields the protein CAISVRTGELFF.

The genes are TRBV5-6 and TRBJ1-2, with 9 nucleotides matching TRBD1. The CDR3 totals 15 residues. Germline lookup yields CDR1 SGHDT and CDR2 YYEEEE. After removal of 0 bases from V and 4 bases from J, the junction contained 4 bases not matched to a gene. The CDR3 protein is CASSLGDREGYGYTF. The DNA for the CDR3 is TGTGCCAGCAGCTTGGGGGACAGGGAAGGCTATGGCTACACCTTC.

This chain joins TRBV4-3 and TRBJ1-2, with unresolved D. The V end lost 1 base, the J end lost 3 bases, and 9 bases lay between the germline ends. The length of the CDR3 is 14 residues. The germline gives CDR1 LGHNA, CDR2 YSLEER. Here the CDR3 reads CASSQGADHYGYTF. CDR3 sequence (DNA): TGCGCCAGCAGCCAAGGTGCCGACCACTATGGCTACACCTTC.

To note about this clone: This sample includes further DNA sequences coding for the same CDR3. The V and J genes are TRBV10-3 and TRBJ1-1; a possible D gene is TRBD1 (5 bases). Germline V CDR1 and CDR2: ENHRY, SYGVKD. The germline V and J ends were trimmed by 3 bases and 3 bases, with 5 bases remaining between them. This CDR3 has 12 residues. Here the CDR3 reads CAISEGDTEAFF. In DNA, the CDR3 is TGTGCCATCAGTGAAGGGGACACTGAAGCTTTCTTT.

This clone showed up just a few times. V gene TRBV7-9 combines with J gene TRBJ1-1; tentative D call: TRBD1 (6 bases). The CDR3 totals 16 residues. The V gene lost 4 bases and the J gene lost 1 base, with 16 bases spanning the gap. The germline V gene encodes CDR1 SEHNR and CDR2 FQNEAQ (reference sequence). CDR3 in amino acids: CASSYIADRRNTEAFF. The CDR3 nucleotides are TGTGCCAGCAGCTATATCGCTGACAGGAGGAACACTGAAGCTTTCTTT.

The chain joins TRBV2 to TRBJ2-1; 7 nucleotides agree with TRBD1. Germline V lookup: CDR1 SNHLY, CDR2 FYNNEI. The CDR3 sequence is 14 residues long. J was trimmed by 3 bases and V by 6 bases; bases with no gene match: 5. CDR3: CASRLTGDYNEQFF. The CDR3 nucleotides are TGTGCCAGCAGACTAACAGGGGACTACAATGAGCAGTTCTTC.

The chain joins TRBV11-2 to TRBJ2-1, with TRBD2 identical over 7 bases. The CDR3 is 15 amino acids. V dropped 5 bases and J dropped 5; count of bases not matched to a gene: 9. CDR1 SGHAT and CDR2 FQNNGV come from the germline V gene. The DNA for the CDR3 is TGTGCCAGCAGCATCCCTCCCGGGACTAACAATGAGCAGTTCTTC. Translation gives CASSIPPGTNNEQFF.

The gene calls are TRBV28 and TRBJ2-1; the D is unclear. In germline, CDR1 is MDHEN, CDR2 SYDVKM. V lost 4 bases and J 9 bases, leaving 10 bases between the germline ends. The CDR3 runs to 12 residues. CDR3 nucleotide sequence: TGTGCCAGCAGTTGGGGTAGTGTTGAGCAGTTCTTC. Encoded protein: CASSWGSVEQFF.

This clone showed up just a few times. The rearrangement links TRBV5-6 to TRBJ1-2; D unresolved. Between the trimmed V and J ends, which lost 1 base and 1 base, there was a span of 14 bases. Germline V gene sequence: CDR1 SGHDT, CDR2 YYEEEE. The CDR3 contains 16 residues. CDR3 loop: CASSLYPQDINYGYTF. The DNA for the CDR3 is TGTGCCAGCAGCTTGTACCCCCAGGATATTAACTATGGCTACACCTTC.

By its share, this clone is medium-sized (0.01 to 0.1%). The chain combines TRBV2 with TRBJ2-7; perhaps TRBD1 as D (6 bases). The CDR3 is 13 residues long. Germline CDR1 is SNHLY and CDR2 is FYNNEI. Trimming stripped 6 bases from V and 5 bases from J, with 14 bases between. CDR3 coding DNA: TGTGCCAGCAGAGGGACACCCTATAACGAGCAGTACTTC. As protein: CASRGTPYNEQYF.